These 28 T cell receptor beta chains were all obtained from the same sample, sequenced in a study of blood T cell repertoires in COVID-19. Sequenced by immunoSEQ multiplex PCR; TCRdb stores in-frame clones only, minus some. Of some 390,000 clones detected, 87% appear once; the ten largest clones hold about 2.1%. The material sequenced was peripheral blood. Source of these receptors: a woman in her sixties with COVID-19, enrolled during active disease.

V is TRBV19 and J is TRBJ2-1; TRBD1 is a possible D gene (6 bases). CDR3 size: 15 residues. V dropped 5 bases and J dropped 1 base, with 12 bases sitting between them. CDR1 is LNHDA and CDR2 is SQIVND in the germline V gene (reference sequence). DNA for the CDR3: TGTGCCAGTAGTTCTAGGGGGAGATCCTACAATGAGCAGTTCTTC. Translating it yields CASSSRGRSYNEQFF.

In DNA, the CDR3 is TGTGCCTGGAGTCGGGAGCCAACCTCTAACTATGGCTACACCTTC. This translates into CAWSREPTSNYGYTF. The genes are TRBV30 and TRBJ1-2; D gene ambiguous. The V gene's germline CDR1 is GTSNPN and CDR2 SVGIG (reference sequence). The CDR3 consists of 15 residues. The ends were cut back, 2 bases at V and 0 bases at J, with 13 bases in the middle.

The CDR3 DNA sequence: TGTGCCAGCAGGGTAGGGGGAGCCTCTAATGAAAAACTGTTTTTT. Amino acids: CASRVGGASNEKLFF. The genes are TRBV6-5 and TRBJ1-4; D perhaps matches TRBD1 (6 bases). The CDR3 has 15 residues. The V end was cut by 6 bases, the J end by 3 bases, with 14 bases between. CDR1 is MNHEY, CDR2 SVGAGI, per germline.

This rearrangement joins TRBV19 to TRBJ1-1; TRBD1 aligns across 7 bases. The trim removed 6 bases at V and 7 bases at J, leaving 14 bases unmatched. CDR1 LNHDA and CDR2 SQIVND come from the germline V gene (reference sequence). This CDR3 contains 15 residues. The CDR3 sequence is CASSDSRGSDFEAFF. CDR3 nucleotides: TGTGCCAGTAGCGATTCCAGGGGGTCGGATTTTGAAGCTTTCTTT.

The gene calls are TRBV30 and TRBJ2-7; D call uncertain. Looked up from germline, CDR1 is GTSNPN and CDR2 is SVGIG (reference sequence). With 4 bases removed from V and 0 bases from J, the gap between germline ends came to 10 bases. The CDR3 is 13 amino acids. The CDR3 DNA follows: TGTGCCTGGACGGGTTCTTACTCCTACGAGCAGTACTTC. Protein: CAWTGSYSYEQYF.

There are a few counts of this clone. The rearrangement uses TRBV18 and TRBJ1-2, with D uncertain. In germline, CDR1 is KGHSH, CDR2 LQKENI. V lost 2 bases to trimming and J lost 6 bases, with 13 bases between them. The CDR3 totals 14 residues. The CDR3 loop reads CASSPGEAAHGYTF. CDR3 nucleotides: TGTGCCAGCTCACCAGGAGAAGCGGCGCATGGCTACACCTTC.

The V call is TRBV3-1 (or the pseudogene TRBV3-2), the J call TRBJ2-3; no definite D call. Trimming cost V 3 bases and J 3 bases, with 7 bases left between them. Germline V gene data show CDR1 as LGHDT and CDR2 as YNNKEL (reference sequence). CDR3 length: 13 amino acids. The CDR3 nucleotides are TGTGCCAGCAGCCATACATGGACAGATACGCAGTATTTT. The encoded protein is CASSHTWTDTQYF.

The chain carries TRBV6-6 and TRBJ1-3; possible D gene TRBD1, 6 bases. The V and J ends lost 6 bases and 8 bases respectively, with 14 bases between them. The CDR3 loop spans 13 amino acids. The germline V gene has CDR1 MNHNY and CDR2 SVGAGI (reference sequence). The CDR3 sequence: CASRQQGADTIYF. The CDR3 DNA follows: TGTGCCAGCAGACAACAGGGAGCGGACACCATATATTTT.

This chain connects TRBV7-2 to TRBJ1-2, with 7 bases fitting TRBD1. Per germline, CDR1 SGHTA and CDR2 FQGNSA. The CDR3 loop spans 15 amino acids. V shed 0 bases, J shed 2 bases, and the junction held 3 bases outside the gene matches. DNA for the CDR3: TGTGCCAGCAGCTTAGCCGGGACAGAAAACTATGGCTACACCTTC. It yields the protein CASSLAGTENYGYTF.

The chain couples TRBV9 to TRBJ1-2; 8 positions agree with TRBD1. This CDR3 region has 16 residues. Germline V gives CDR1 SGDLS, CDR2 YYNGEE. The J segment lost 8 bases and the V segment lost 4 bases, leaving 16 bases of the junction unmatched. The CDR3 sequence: CASSPEGIQGVGGYTF. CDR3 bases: TGTGCCAGCAGCCCCGAGGGTATACAGGGGGTAGGGGGCTACACCTTC.

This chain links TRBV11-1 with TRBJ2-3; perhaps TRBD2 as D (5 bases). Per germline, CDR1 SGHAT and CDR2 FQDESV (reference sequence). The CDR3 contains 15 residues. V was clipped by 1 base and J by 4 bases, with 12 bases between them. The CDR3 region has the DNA TGTGCCAGCAGCTTAGGAGGGCGGGCTGCAGATACGCAGTATTTT. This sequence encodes CASSLGGRAADTQYF.

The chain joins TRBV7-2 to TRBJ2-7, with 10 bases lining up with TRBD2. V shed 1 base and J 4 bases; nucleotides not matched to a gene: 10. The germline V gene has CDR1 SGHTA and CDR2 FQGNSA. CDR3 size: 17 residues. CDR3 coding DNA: TGTGCCAGCAGCTTAGTGTTGGTAGCTAGCGGGGGTTACGAGCAGTACTTC. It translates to CASSLVLVASGGYEQYF. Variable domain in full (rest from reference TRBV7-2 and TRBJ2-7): GAGVSQSPSNKVTEKGKDVELRCDPISGHTALYWYRQSLGQGLEFLIYFQGNSAPDKSGLPSDRFSAERTGGSVSTLTIQRTQQEDSAVYLCASSLVLVASGGYEQYFGPGTRLTVT.

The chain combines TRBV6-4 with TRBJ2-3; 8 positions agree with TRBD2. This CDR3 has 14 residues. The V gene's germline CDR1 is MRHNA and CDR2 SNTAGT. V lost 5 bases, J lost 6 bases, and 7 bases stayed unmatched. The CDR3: CASSPSGGVDTQYF. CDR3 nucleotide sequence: TGTGCCAGCAGTCCGTCCGGGGGGGTCGATACGCAGTATTTT.

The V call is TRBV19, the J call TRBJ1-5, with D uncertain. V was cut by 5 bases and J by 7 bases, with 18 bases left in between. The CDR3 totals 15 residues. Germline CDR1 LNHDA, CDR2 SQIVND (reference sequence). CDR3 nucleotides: TGTGCCAGTAGTCCTGTCTTGCGGGTAGAACAGCCCCAGCATTTT. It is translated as CASSPVLRVEQPQHF.

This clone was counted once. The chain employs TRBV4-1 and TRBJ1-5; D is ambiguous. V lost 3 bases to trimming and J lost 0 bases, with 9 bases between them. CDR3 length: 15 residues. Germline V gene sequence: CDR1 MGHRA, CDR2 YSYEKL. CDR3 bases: TGCGCCAGCAGCCACACAGAGTATAGCAATCAGCCCCAGCATTTT. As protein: CASSHTEYSNQPQHF.

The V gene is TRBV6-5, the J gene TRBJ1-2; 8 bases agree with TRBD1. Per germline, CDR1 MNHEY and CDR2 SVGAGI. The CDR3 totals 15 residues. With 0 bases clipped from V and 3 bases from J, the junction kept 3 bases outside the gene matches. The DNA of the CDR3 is TGTGCCAGCAGTTACTCGCGGACAGGGTACTATGGCTACACCTTC. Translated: CASSYSRTGYYGYTF.

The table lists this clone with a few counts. The CDR3 sequence is CASSPTGGAQPQHF. CDR3 DNA: TGCGCCAGCAGTCCCACAGGGGGCGCTCAGCCCCAGCATTTT. This chain connects TRBV4-1 to TRBJ1-5, with 9 bases identical to TRBD1. V gave up 6 bases and J gave up 6 bases; unmatched junction bases: 6. Germline assignment: CDR1 MGHRA and CDR2 YSYEKL. The CDR3 is 14 residues long.

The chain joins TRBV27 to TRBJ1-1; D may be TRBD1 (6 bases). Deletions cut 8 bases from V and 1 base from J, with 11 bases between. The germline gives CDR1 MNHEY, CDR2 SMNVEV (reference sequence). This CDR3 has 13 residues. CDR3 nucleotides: TGTGCCAGCGGGGAGACAGGGAACACTGAAGCTTTCTTT. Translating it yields CASGETGNTEAFF.

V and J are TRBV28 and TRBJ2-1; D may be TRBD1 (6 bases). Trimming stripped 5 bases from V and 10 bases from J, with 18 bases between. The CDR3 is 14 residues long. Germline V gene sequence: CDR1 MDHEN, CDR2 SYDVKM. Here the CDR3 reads CASSTPRGMREQFF. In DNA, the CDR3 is TGTGCCAGCAGTACACCCAGGGGAATGCGGGAGCAGTTCTTC.

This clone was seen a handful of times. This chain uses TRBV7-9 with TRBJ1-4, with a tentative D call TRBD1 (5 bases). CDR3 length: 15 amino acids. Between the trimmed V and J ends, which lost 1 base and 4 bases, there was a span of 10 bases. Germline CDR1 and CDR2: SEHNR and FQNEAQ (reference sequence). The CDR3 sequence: CASSLEGKVNEKLFF. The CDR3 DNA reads TGTGCCAGCAGCTTAGAGGGGAAGGTTAATGAAAAACTGTTTTTT.

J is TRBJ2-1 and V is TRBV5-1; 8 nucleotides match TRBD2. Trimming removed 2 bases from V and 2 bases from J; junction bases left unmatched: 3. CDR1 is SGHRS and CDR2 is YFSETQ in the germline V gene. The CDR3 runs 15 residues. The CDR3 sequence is CASSFTSGPYNEQFF. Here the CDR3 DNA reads TGCGCCAGCAGCTTTACTAGCGGCCCCTACAATGAGCAGTTCTTC.

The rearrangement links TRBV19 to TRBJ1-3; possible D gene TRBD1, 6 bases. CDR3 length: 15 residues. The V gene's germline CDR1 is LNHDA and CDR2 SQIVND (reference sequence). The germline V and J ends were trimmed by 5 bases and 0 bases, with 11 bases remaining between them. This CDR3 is CASSSTGISGNTIYF. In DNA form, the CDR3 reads TGTGCCAGTAGTTCAACAGGGATCTCTGGAAACACCATATATTTT.

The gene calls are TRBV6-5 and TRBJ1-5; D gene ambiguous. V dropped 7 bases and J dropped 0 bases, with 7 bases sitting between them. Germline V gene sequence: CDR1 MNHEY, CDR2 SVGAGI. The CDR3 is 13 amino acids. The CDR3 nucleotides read TGTGCCAGCACCCCGTATAGCAATCAGCCCCAGCATTTT. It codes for CASTPYSNQPQHF.

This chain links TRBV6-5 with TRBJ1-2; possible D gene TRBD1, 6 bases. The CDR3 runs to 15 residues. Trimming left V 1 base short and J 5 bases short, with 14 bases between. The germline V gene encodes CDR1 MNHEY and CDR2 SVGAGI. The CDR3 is CASSYWGGAPYGYTF. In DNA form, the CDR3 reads TGTGCCAGCAGTTACTGGGGGGGGGCCCCATATGGCTACACCTTC.

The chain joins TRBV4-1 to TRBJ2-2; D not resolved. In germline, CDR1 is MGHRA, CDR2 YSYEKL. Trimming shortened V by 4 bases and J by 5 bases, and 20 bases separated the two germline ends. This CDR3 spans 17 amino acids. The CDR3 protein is CASSRTPTERRTGELFF. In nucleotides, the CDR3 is TGCGCCAGCAGCCGAACACCCACCGAGCGACGGACCGGGGAGCTGTTTTTT.

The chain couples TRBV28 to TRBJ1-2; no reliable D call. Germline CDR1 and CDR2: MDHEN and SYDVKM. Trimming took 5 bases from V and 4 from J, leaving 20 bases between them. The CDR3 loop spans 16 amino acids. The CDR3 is CASSRERAAPSYGYTF. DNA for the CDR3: TGTGCCAGCAGTCGCGAGCGGGCAGCCCCCTCCTATGGCTACACCTTC.

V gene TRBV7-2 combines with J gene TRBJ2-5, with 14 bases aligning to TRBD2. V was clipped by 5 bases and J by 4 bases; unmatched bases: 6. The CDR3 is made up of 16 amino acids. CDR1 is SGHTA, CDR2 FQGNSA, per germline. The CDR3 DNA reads TGTGCCAGCAGCAGGGTCGGGACTAGCGGGAGAGAGACCCAGTACTTC. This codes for CASSRVGTSGRETQYF.

The CDR3 nucleotides are TGTGCCAGTAGTAAGGGACAGGGGAGCTCCTACGAGCAGTACTTC. Its translation is CASSKGQGSSYEQYF. The chain carries TRBV19 and TRBJ2-7, with TRBD1 identical over 10 bases. Germline V gene sequence: CDR1 LNHDA, CDR2 SQIVND (reference sequence). The CDR3 spans 15 residues. J gave up 0 bases and V 4 bases, and 3 bases lay outside the gene matches.